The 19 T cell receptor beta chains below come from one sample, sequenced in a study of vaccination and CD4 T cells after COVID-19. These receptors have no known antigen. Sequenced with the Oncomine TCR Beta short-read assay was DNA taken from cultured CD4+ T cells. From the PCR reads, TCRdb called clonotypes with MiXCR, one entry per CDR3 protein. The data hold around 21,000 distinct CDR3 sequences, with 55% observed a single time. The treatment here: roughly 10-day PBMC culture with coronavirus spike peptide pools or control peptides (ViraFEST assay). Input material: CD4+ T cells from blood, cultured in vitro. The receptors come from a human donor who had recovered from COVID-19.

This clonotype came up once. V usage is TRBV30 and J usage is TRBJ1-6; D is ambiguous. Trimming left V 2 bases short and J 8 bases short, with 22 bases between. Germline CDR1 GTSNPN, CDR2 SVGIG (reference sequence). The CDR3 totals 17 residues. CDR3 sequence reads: CAWSRFRTETNYSPLHF. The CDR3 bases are TGTGCCTGGAGTCGATTCCGGACTGAGACTAACTATTCACCCCTCCACTTT. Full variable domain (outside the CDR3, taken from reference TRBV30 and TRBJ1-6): SQTIHQWPATLVQPVGSPLSLECTVEGTSNPNLYWYRQAAGRGLQLLFYSVGIGQISSEVPQNLSASRPQDRQFILSSKKLLLSDSGFYLCAWSRFRTETNYSPLHFGNGTRLTVT.

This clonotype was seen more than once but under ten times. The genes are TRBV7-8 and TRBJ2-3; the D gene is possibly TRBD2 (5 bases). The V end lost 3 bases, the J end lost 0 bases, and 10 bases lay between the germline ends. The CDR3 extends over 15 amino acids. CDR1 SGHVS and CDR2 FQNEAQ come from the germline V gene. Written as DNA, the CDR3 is TGTGCCAGCAGCTTTCCCGACTATAGCACAGATACGCAGTATTTT. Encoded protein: CASSFPDYSTDTQYF. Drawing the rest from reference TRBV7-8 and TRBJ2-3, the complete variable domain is GAGVSQSPRYKVAKRGQDVALRCDPISGHVSLFWYQQALGQGPEFLTYFQNEAQLDKSGLPSDRFFAERPEGSVSTLKIQRTQQEDSAVYLCASSFPDYSTDTQYFGPGTRLTVL.

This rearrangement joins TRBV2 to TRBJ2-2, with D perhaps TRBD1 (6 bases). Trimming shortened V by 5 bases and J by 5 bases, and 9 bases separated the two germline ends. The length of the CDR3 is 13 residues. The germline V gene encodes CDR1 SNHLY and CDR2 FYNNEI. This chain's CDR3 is CASSTGFTGELFF. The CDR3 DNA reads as TGTGCCAGCAGTACAGGGTTTACCGGGGAGCTGTTTTTT.

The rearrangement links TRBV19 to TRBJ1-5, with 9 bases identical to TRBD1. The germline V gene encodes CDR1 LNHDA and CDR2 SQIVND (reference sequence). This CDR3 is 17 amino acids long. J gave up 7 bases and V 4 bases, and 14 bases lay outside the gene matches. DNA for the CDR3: TGTGCCAGTAGTACTCGACAGGGGGTTTGGGGCGACCAGCCCCAGCATTTT. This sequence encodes CASSTRQGVWGDQPQHF.

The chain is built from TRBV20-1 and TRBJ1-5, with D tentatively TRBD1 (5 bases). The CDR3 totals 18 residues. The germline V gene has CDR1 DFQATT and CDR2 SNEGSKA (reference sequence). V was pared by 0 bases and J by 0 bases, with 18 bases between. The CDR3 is CSARDPWGLQHSNQPQHF. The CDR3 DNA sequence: TGCAGTGCTAGAGATCCATGGGGACTGCAGCATAGCAATCAGCCCCAGCATTTT.

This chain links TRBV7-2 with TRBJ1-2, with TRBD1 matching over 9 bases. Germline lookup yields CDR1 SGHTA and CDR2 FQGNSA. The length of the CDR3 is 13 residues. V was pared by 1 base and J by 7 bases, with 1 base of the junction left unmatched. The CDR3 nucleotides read TGTGCCAGCAGCTTAGACAGGGGGCCTGGCTACACCTTC. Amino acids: CASSLDRGPGYTF.

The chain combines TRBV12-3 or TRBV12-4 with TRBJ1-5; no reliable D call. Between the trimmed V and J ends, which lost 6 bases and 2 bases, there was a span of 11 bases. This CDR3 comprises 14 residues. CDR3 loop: CASRPEVGNQPQHF. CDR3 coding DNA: TGTGCCAGCAGACCAGAGGTGGGCAATCAGCCCCAGCATTTT.

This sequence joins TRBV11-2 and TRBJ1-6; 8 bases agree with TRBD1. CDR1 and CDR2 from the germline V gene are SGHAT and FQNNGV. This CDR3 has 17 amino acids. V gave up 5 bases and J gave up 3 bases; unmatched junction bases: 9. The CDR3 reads CASSKLAGTGYNSPLHF. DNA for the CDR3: TGTGCCAGCAGCAAACTGGCCGGGACAGGCTATAATTCACCCCTCCACTTT.

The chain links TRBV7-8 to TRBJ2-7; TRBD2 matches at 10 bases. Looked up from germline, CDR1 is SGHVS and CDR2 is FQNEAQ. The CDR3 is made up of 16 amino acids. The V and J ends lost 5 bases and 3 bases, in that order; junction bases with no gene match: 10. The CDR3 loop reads CASSTGPSGGIYEQYF. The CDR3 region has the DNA TGTGCCAGCAGCACCGGGCCTAGCGGGGGTATCTACGAGCAGTACTTC.

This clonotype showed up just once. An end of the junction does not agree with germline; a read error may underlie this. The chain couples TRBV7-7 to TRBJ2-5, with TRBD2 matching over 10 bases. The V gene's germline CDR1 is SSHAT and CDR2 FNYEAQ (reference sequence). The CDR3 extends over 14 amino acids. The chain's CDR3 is CASSPGTSAETQYF. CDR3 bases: TGTGCTAGCAGCCCCGGGACTAGCGCGGAGACCCAGTACTTC.

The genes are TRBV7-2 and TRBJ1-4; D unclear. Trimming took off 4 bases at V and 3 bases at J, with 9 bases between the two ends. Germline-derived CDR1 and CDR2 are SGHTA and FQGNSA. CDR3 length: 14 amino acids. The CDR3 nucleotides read TGTGCCAGCAGCTCATGGGGAGCTAATGAAAAACTGTTTTTT. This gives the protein CASSSWGANEKLFF. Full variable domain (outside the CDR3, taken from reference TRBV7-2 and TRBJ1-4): GAGVSQSPSNKVTEKGKDVELRCDPISGHTALYWYRQSLGQGLEFLIYFQGNSAPDKSGLPSDRFSAERTGGSVSTLTIQRTQQEDSAVYLCASSSWGANEKLFFGSGTQLSVL.

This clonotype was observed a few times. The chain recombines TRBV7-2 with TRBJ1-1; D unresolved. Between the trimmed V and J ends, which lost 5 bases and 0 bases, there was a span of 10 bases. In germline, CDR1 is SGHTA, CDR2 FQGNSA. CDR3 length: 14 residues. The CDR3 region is CASSEMPLNTEAFF. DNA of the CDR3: TGTGCCAGCAGCGAGATGCCTTTGAACACTGAAGCTTTCTTT. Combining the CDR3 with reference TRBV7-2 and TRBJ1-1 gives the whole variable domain GAGVSQSPSNKVTEKGKDVELRCDPISGHTALYWYRQSLGQGLEFLIYFQGNSAPDKSGLPSDRFSAERTGGSVSTLTIQRTQQEDSAVYLCASSEMPLNTEAFFGQGTRLTVV.

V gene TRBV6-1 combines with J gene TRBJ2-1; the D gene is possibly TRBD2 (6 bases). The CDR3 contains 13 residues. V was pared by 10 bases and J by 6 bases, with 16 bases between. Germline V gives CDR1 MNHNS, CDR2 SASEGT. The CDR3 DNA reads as TGTGCCAACGGCAGGCAGGAGGGCAATGAGCAGTTCTTC. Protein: CANGRQEGNEQFF.

CDR3 sequence reads: CATSDPSGQGIADTQYF. The DNA for the CDR3 is TGTGCCACCAGTGATCCCTCCGGACAGGGTATAGCAGATACGCAGTATTTT. This sequence joins TRBV24-1 and TRBJ2-3; 8 nucleotides agree with TRBD1. V shed 3 bases, J shed 4 bases, and the junction held 11 bases outside the gene matches. CDR1 KGHDR and CDR2 SFDVKD come from the germline V gene. This CDR3 is 17 amino acids long.

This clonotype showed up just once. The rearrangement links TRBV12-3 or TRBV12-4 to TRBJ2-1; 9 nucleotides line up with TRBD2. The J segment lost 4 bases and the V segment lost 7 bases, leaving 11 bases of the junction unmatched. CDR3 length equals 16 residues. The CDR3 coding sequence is TGTGCCAGCACCTTAATGCGGGGGGGCCTATACAATGAGCAGTTCTTC. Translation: CASTLMRGGLYNEQFF.

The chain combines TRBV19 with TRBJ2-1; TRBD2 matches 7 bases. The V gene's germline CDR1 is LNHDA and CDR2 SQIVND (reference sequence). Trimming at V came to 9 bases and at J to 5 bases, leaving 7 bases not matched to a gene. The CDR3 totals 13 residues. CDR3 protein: CARTPSGNNEQFF. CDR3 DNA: TGTGCCAGGACGCCAAGCGGGAACAATGAGCAGTTCTTC.

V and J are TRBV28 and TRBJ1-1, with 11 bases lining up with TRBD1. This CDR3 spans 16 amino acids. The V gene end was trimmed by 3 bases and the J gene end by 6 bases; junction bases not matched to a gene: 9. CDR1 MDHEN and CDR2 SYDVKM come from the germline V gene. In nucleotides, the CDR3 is TGTGCCAGCAGTTTTATGGACAGGGGGCATAAGGCTGAAGCTTTCTTT. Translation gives CASSFMDRGHKAEAFF.

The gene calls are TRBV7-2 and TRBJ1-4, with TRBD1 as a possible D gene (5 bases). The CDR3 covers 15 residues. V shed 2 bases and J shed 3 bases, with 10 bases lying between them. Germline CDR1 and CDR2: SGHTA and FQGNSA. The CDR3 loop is CASSLPWGSNEKLFF. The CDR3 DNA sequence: TGTGCCAGCAGCTTACCCTGGGGGTCTAATGAAAAACTGTTTTTT. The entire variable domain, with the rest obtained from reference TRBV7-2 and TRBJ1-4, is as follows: GAGVSQSPSNKVTEKGKDVELRCDPISGHTALYWYRQSLGQGLEFLIYFQGNSAPDKSGLPSDRFSAERTGGSVSTLTIQRTQQEDSAVYLCASSLPWGSNEKLFFGSGTQLSVL.

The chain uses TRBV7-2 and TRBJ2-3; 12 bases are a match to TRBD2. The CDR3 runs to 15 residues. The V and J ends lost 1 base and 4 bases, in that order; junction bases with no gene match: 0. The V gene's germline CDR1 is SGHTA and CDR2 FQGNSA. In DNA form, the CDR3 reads TGTGCCAGCAGCTTAGGACTAGCGGGAGCAGATACGCAGTATTTT. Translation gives CASSLGLAGADTQYF.